These 2 T cell receptor beta chains were sequenced from one sample in a study of blood T cell repertoires in COVID-19. The table came from immunoSEQ multiplex PCR; TCRdb's copy has only in-frame clones and leaves some out. The sample includes about 12,000 clones, less than 85% of them seen just once. The specimen was peripheral blood. These receptors were collected from a human donor in a cohort sampled during active COVID-19.

The V call is TRBV29-1, the J call TRBJ2-2; the match to TRBD2 covers 8 bases. Germline V gene lookup returns CDR1 SQVTM and CDR2 ANQGSEA. V was pared by 7 bases and J by 5 bases, with 9 bases of the junction left unmatched. The CDR3 has 14 residues. CDR3 nucleotide sequence: TGCAGCGCCTCCGGGACTAGTTCAACCGGGGAGCTGTTTTTT. Protein sequence: CSASGTSSTGELFF.

The chain couples TRBV7-2 to TRBJ2-7, with D tentatively TRBD2 (6 bases). Per the germline V gene, CDR1 is SGHTA and CDR2 is FQGNSA. The length of the CDR3 is 14 residues. V was cut by 1 base and J by 4 bases, with 11 bases left in between. This CDR3 reads CASSLGGAVYEQYF. For the CDR3, the DNA is TGTGCCAGCAGCTTAGGCGGGGCCGTTTACGAGCAGTACTTC. Combining the CDR3 with reference TRBV7-2 and TRBJ2-7 gives the whole variable domain GAGVSQSPSNKVTEKGKDVELRCDPISGHTALYWYRQSLGQGLEFLIYFQGNSAPDKSGLPSDRFSAERTGGSVSTLTIQRTQQEDSAVYLCASSLGGAVYEQYFGPGTRLTVT.